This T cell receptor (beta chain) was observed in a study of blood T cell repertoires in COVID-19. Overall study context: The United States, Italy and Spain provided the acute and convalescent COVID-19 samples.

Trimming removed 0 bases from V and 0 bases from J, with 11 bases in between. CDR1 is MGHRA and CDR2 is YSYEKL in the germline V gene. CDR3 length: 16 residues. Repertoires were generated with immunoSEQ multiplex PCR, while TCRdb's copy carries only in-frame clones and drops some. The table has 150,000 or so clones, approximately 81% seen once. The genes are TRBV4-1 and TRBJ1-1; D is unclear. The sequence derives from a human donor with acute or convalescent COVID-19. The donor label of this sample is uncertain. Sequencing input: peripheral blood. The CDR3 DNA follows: TGCGCCAGCAGCCAAGATCGAACGGTTCTGAACACTGAAGCTTTCTTT. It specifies CASSQDRTVLNTEAFF.